Each of the 21 T cell receptor beta chains below was sequenced from the same sample in a study of OX40 agonist ivuxolimab in advanced cancers. Some clones are missing from TCRdb's copy, which holds only in-frame ones; the method was immunoSEQ multiplex PCR. The sample carries tens of thousands of clones, over 70% recorded once. The material sequenced was CD4+ or CD8+ T cells sorted from blood, taken in a trial of the OX40 agonist ivuxolimab. All receptors derive from an adult with an advanced solid tumor such as melanoma, head and neck, liver or kidney cancer.

CDR3 sequence reads: CASSVDQVNTEAFF. The CDR3 nucleotides are TGTGCCAGCAGCGTAGATCAGGTGAACACTGAAGCTTTCTTT. V is TRBV9 and J is TRBJ1-1; D gene ambiguous. Germline V gene lookup returns CDR1 SGDLS and CDR2 YYNGEE. The CDR3 runs 14 residues. V dropped 0 bases and J dropped 0 bases, with 6 bases sitting between them.

The genes are TRBV7-4 and TRBJ2-7, with D maybe TRBD1 (6 bases). Trimming removed 5 bases at V and 3 bases at J, with 14 bases between. The germline V gene has CDR1 SGHVT and CDR2 SQSDAQ. This CDR3 has 14 residues. In DNA form, the CDR3 reads TGTGCCAGCAGCCTGACAGGAGTTCTCTACGAGCAGTACTTC. Encoded protein: CASSLTGVLYEQYF.

The CDR3 nucleotides read TGCGCCAGCAGCTTGGATGGACAGGGTGGTAACACTGAAGCTTTCTTT. Translated: CASSLDGQGGNTEAFF. The chain combines TRBV5-1 with TRBJ1-1; 8 bases align to TRBD1. Looked up from germline, CDR1 is SGHRS and CDR2 is YFSETQ. The CDR3 contains 16 residues. Trimming took 0 bases from V and 2 from J; bases not matched to a gene: 6.

This clone has a single count. This chain connects TRBV6-6 to TRBJ1-5; maybe TRBD1 (6 bases). This CDR3 contains 14 residues. Trimming cost V 5 bases and J 6 bases, with 14 bases left between them. The germline V gene has CDR1 MNHNY and CDR2 SVGAGI (reference sequence). This CDR3 reads CASSVGEGGQPQHF. CDR3 in DNA: TGTGCCAGCAGTGTCGGGGAGGGGGGTCAGCCCCAGCATTTT.

V usage is TRBV6-5 and J usage is TRBJ2-7; TRBD1 agrees at 7 bases. V lost 4 bases and J lost 9; bases outside the gene matches: 15. The germline CDR1 and CDR2 sequences are MNHEY and SVGAGI. The CDR3 runs to 15 residues. CDR3 nucleotides: TGTGCCAGCAGTTCCGCCCCGGGACAGTTCGTAAGGCAGTACTTC. Amino acids: CASSSAPGQFVRQYF.

V is TRBV7-2 and J is TRBJ1-2; D ambiguous. The CDR3 runs 15 residues. CDR1 and CDR2 from the germline V gene are SGHTA and FQGNSA. Trimming cost V 2 bases and J 1 base, with 11 bases left between them. The CDR3 nucleotides are TGTGCCAGCAGCTTAATCGCGGGAGTTAACTATGGCTACACCTTC. Its protein is CASSLIAGVNYGYTF.

This chain connects TRBV18 to TRBJ2-5; 7 bases line up with TRBD1. The V and J ends lost 0 bases and 2 bases, in that order; junction bases with no gene match: 3. The CDR3 has 15 amino acids. Germline V gene lookup returns CDR1 KGHSH and CDR2 LQKENI. The CDR3 DNA follows: TGTGCCAGCTCACCACCCCGACAGGGTCAAGAGACCCAGTACTTC. Protein: CASSPPRQGQETQYF.

V gene TRBV5-1 combines with J gene TRBJ2-1, with D possibly called TRBD1 or TRBD2 (5 bases each). The germline V gene has CDR1 SGHRS and CDR2 YFSETQ. V lost 0 bases to trimming and J lost 2 bases, with 9 bases between them. The CDR3 is 15 residues long. CDR3 bases: TGCGCCAGCAGCTTGGGGGACGGCACCTACAATGAGCAGTTCTTC. Residues: CASSLGDGTYNEQFF.

The rearrangement uses TRBV5-4 and TRBJ2-7; 10 bases match TRBD2. Germline V gives CDR1 SGHNT, CDR2 YYREEE (reference sequence). The trim removed 2 bases at V and 1 base at J, leaving 6 bases unmatched. This CDR3 is built from 16 residues. As DNA, the CDR3 is TGTGCCAGCAGCTTAGGTGGGACTAGCGTTTCCTACGAGCAGTACTTC. Residues: CASSLGGTSVSYEQYF.

This clone is a singleton in its sample. This chain connects TRBV19 to TRBJ1-4; no definite D call. Trimming cost V 4 bases and J 0 bases, with 18 bases left between them. Germline-derived CDR1 and CDR2 are LNHDA and SQIVND (reference sequence). This CDR3 contains 18 residues. CDR3 nucleotide sequence: TGTGCCAGTAGTAATCAAATGTGGGCAGTTGCAACTAATGAAAAACTGTTTTTT. It translates to CASSNQMWAVATNEKLFF.

This chain connects TRBV5-1 to TRBJ1-3; D is unclear. V lost 4 bases and J lost 2, with 7 bases in between. This CDR3 has 13 residues. CDR1 is SGHRS, CDR2 YFSETQ, per germline. Written as DNA, the CDR3 is TGCGCCAGCAGCGTCGGGGCTGGAAACACCATATATTTT. The encoded protein is CASSVGAGNTIYF. The full variable domain, with the rest looked up from reference TRBV5-1 and TRBJ1-3, is KAGVTQTPRYLIKTRGQQVTLSCSPISGHRSVSWYQQTPGQGLQFLFEYFSETQRNKGNFPGRFSGRQFSNSRSEMNVSTLELGDSALYLCASSVGAGNTIYFGEGSWLTVV.

This clone was seen a single time. The V gene is TRBV19, the J gene TRBJ1-2, with TRBD1 as a possible D gene (5 bases). Trimming took off 10 bases at V and 8 bases at J, with 20 bases between the two ends. CDR1 and CDR2 from the germline V gene are LNHDA and SQIVND (reference sequence). This CDR3 has 13 amino acids. As DNA, the CDR3 is TGTGCCACCTACCCGGGAAGTTCAGGGGGCTACACCTTC. Translation: CATYPGSSGGYTF.

This chain connects TRBV5-4 to TRBJ2-5, with a weak D call TRBD2 (6 bases). V was shortened by 1 base and J by 1 base, with 11 bases between the two germline ends. CDR1 and CDR2 (germline): SGHNT, YYREEE (reference sequence). This CDR3 is built from 15 residues. The CDR3 loop is CASSLRTGGQETQYF. Here the CDR3 DNA reads TGTGCCAGCAGCTTGCGTACCGGGGGCCAAGAGACCCAGTACTTC.

The chain is built from TRBV4-1 and TRBJ1-5, with a weak D call TRBD1 (6 bases). The CDR3 is 14 residues long. In germline, CDR1 is MGHRA, CDR2 YSYEKL. The V end lost 3 bases, the J end lost 5 bases, and 11 bases lay between the germline ends. DNA for the CDR3: TGCGCCAGCAGCCAGCAGGGGTTCGATCAGCCCCAGCATTTT. This sequence encodes CASSQQGFDQPQHF.

The V and J genes are TRBV5-6 and TRBJ2-2, with no clear D. Trimming left V 0 bases short and J 4 bases short, with 10 bases between. The CDR3 consists of 15 residues. Looked up from germline, CDR1 is SGHDT and CDR2 is YYEEEE. For the CDR3, the DNA is TGTGCCAGCAGCTTGGTTTTGTCGGGCACCGGGGAGCTGTTTTTT. Amino acids: CASSLVLSGTGELFF.

The chain is built from TRBV5-1 and TRBJ2-3; D is uncertain. V gave up 4 bases and J gave up 1 base, with 7 bases separating them. The CDR3 is 13 residues long. CDR1 and CDR2 (germline): SGHRS, YFSETQ. DNA for the CDR3: TGCGCCAGCAGCGCCGGCGGCACAGATACGCAGTATTTT. Translating gives CASSAGGTDTQYF.

J is TRBJ1-2 and V is TRBV7-3; weak D call: TRBD1 (5 bases). Germline lookup yields CDR1 SGHTA and CDR2 FQGTGA. V dropped 5 bases and J dropped 8 bases, with 12 bases sitting between them. The CDR3 loop spans 12 amino acids. The CDR3 loop is CASSRDSSGYTF. In DNA form, the CDR3 reads TGTGCCAGCAGCCGTGACAGTTCCGGCTACACCTTC.

This chain joins TRBV7-3 and TRBJ2-7, with D hard to call. This CDR3 has 13 amino acids. Germline V gives CDR1 SGHTA, CDR2 FQGTGA. The ends were cut back, 2 bases at V and 5 bases at J, with 10 bases in the middle. CDR3 sequence: CASSLGPSNEQYF. Written as DNA, the CDR3 is TGTGCCAGCAGCTTAGGGCCCTCAAACGAGCAGTACTTC.

The count of this clone is one. The rearrangement uses TRBV15 and TRBJ2-1, with 7 positions matching TRBD2. Trimming removed 5 bases from V and 0 bases from J; junction bases left unmatched: 4. The germline V gene encodes CDR1 LNHNV and CDR2 YYDKDF (reference sequence). This CDR3 has 15 residues. The CDR3 region is CATSGGGSSYNEQFF. CDR3 nucleotide sequence: TGTGCCACCAGCGGTGGCGGGAGCTCCTACAATGAGCAGTTCTTC.

The CDR3 loop reads CASSAGTVSYNSPLHF. CDR3 DNA: TGTGCCAGCAGTGCCGGGACAGTCTCCTATAATTCACCCCTCCACTTT. The rearrangement links TRBV5-4 to TRBJ1-6, with TRBD1 identical over 7 bases. From germline, CDR1 is SGHNT and CDR2 YYREEE (reference sequence). V gave up 5 bases and J gave up 0 bases; unmatched junction bases: 5. This CDR3 has 16 residues.

This clone was detected only a few times. V is TRBV6-4 and J is TRBJ1-6; 8 bases match TRBD1. J gave up 5 bases and V 3 bases, and 0 bases lay outside the gene matches. The CDR3 is 14 residues long. Looked up from germline, CDR1 is MRHNA and CDR2 is SNTAGT. The CDR3 loop reads CASSEDRDNSPLHF. The CDR3 coding sequence is TGTGCCAGCAGTGAGGACAGGGATAATTCACCCCTCCACTTT.